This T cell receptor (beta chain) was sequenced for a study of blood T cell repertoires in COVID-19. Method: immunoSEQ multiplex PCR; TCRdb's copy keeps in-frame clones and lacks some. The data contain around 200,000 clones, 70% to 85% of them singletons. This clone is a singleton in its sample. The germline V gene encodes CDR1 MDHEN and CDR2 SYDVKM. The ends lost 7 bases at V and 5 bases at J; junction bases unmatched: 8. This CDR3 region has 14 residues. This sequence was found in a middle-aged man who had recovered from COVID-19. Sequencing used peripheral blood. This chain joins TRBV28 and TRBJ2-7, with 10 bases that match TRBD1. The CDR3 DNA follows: TGTGCCAGCACCGAGACAGGGGGCCGCGACGAGCAGTACTTC. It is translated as CASTETGGRDEQYF.